The 20 T cell receptor beta chains below all came from one sample that was sequenced in a study of T-cell memory formation after mild COVID-19. MiXCR was run by TCRdb on the 5' RACE reads, yielding one entry per CDR3 protein. The sample contains around 110,000 distinct CDR3 sequences, over 15% of which appear only once. Sequencing input: PBMCs or a T cell subset sorted from them (not recorded which). These receptors all stem from an adult woman who had mild COVID-19 (a few samples of this study predate the infection). Cell type and time point are not known.

J is TRBJ2-1 and V is TRBV4-3; D ambiguous. This CDR3 has 15 residues. Trimming took off 0 bases at V and 5 bases at J, with 11 bases between the two ends. Germline CDR1 LGHNA, CDR2 YSLEER. The CDR3 region is CASSQDWPVNNEQFF. The CDR3 bases are TGCGCCAGCAGCCAAGATTGGCCCGTGAACAATGAGCAGTTCTTC.

This clonotype was counted between two and nine times. This chain joins TRBV4-3 and TRBJ2-1, with 7 bases fitting TRBD2. Trimming at V came to 3 bases and at J to 7 bases, leaving 6 bases not matched to a gene. Germline CDR1 reads LGHNA; CDR2 reads YSLEER. The CDR3 loop spans 14 amino acids. The DNA of the CDR3 is TGCGCCAGCAGCCACCGGGGGGTGGAAAATGAGCAGTTCTTC. This sequence encodes CASSHRGVENEQFF.

V and J are TRBV27 and TRBJ1-1, with D hard to call. The CDR3 spans 11 residues. The V and J ends lost 8 bases and 7 bases respectively, with 11 bases between them. From germline, CDR1 is MNHEY and CDR2 SMNVEV (reference sequence). CDR3 in amino acids: CASGVGHEAFF. Here the CDR3 DNA reads TGTGCCAGCGGAGTGGGCCATGAAGCTTTCTTT.

This clonotype was seen a few times. V is TRBV29-1 and J is TRBJ2-2; D not certain. V lost 6 bases, J lost 1 base, and 9 bases lay in between. This CDR3 has 13 residues. Germline loops: CDR1 SQVTM, CDR2 ANQGSEA. The CDR3 sequence is CSVHGQNTGELFF. The CDR3, as DNA: TGCAGCGTCCACGGCCAGAACACCGGGGAGCTGTTTTTT.

V gene TRBV20-1 combines with J gene TRBJ2-7, with D uncertain. The germline gives CDR1 DFQATT, CDR2 SNEGSKA (reference sequence). The V gene lost 1 base and the J gene lost 2 bases, with 12 bases spanning the gap. This CDR3 region has 14 residues. CDR3 in DNA: TGCAGTGCTAGAGGTGAAGGTTTTACCTACGAGCAGTACTTC. Protein: CSARGEGFTYEQYF.

The CDR3 protein is CAWSIGGGEKLFF. In nucleotides, the CDR3 is TGTGCCTGGAGTATAGGGGGAGGCGAAAAACTGTTTTTT. V is TRBV30 and J is TRBJ1-4; D may be TRBD1 (6 bases). Germline CDR1 and CDR2: GTSNPN and SVGIG (reference sequence). V lost 2 bases and J lost 8, with 12 bases in between. The CDR3 consists of 13 residues.

This clonotype occurred a few times. The chain employs TRBV7-6 and TRBJ2-1; 9 bases map to TRBD2. Trimming cost V 3 bases and J 7 bases; bases outside gene matches: 4. CDR3 length: 14 amino acids. Germline assignment: CDR1 SGHVS and CDR2 FNYEAQ. CDR3 protein: CASSFSRGGNEQFF. CDR3 nucleotide sequence: TGTGCCAGCAGCTTCTCGCGGGGGGGTAATGAGCAGTTCTTC.

The gene calls are TRBV19 and TRBJ2-1; 8 bases map to TRBD2. Germline-derived CDR1 and CDR2 are LNHDA and SQIVND (reference sequence). There are 14 residues in the CDR3. V shed 7 bases and J 5 bases; nucleotides not matched to a gene: 7. The CDR3 region is CASTVAGSHNEQFF. The DNA of the CDR3 is TGTGCCAGTACGGTAGCGGGATCCCACAATGAGCAGTTCTTC.

This clonotype was observed a few times. The chain is built from TRBV27 and TRBJ2-1; TRBD1 matches 9 bases. This CDR3 contains 15 residues. V shed 5 bases and J 2 bases; nucleotides not matched to a gene: 4. Germline V gives CDR1 MNHEY, CDR2 SMNVEV (reference sequence). The CDR3 DNA is TGTGCCAGCAGTACGGGACAGGGACCCTACAATGAGCAGTTCTTC. This encodes CASSTGQGPYNEQFF.

A few counts support this clonotype. This chain links TRBV4-2 with TRBJ1-1, with a possible D match to TRBD1 (5 bases). The CDR3 extends over 17 amino acids. V was cut by 4 bases and J by 3 bases, with 21 bases left in between. The germline CDR1 and CDR2 sequences are LGHNA and YNFKEQ. CDR3: CASSPTLEGRWYTEAFF. The DNA of the CDR3 is TGTGCCAGCAGCCCAACTCTTGAGGGGCGTTGGTACACTGAAGCTTTCTTT.

This chain uses TRBV6-4 with TRBJ1-2; unclear D gene. Trimming cost V 3 bases and J 5 bases, with 10 bases left between them. CDR3 length: 13 residues. Germline assignment: CDR1 MRHNA and CDR2 SNTAGT. The CDR3 spells CASSEGMGYGYTF. The CDR3 region has the DNA TGTGCCAGCAGTGAGGGCATGGGGTATGGCTACACCTTC.

A few counts support this clonotype. The chain combines TRBV4-1 with TRBJ2-1, with 7 bases identical to TRBD2. The V segment lost 4 bases and the J segment 6 bases; nucleotides outside the gene matches: 6. The CDR3 contains 14 residues. Germline CDR1 MGHRA, CDR2 YSYEKL. CDR3 coding DNA: TGCGCCAGCAGCCCGGTGGGGAGGGCCAATGAGCAGTTCTTC. This encodes CASSPVGRANEQFF.

This clonotype was seen a handful of times. The J gene is TRBJ1-5, the V gene TRBV6-2 or TRBV6-3; D is uncertain. CDR3 length: 14 amino acids. V lost 3 bases and J lost 7, with 13 bases in between. CDR1 and CDR2 (germline): MNHEY, SVGEGT. DNA for the CDR3: TGTGCCAGCAGTTATCACCGATCGGAACAGCCCCAGCATTTT. Translating gives CASSYHRSEQPQHF.

V usage is TRBV29-1 and J usage is TRBJ2-3; D might be TRBD2 (5 bases). This CDR3 region has 15 residues. Germline V gene sequence: CDR1 SQVTM, CDR2 ANQGSEA. Trimming took 1 base from V and 0 from J, leaving 11 bases between them. Here the CDR3 reads CSVEGSGGSTDTQYF. CDR3 bases: TGCAGCGTTGAAGGGTCAGGAGGAAGCACAGATACGCAGTATTTT.

The CDR3, as DNA: TGTGCCAGCAGCTTAGAAGGGTTGAAAACCTTC. It codes for CASSLEGLKTF. V usage is TRBV7-9 and J usage is TRBJ1-2; D unclear. From germline, CDR1 is SEHNR and CDR2 FQNEAQ (reference sequence). The CDR3 consists of 11 residues. The V and J ends lost 1 base and 14 bases respectively, with 11 bases between them.

The chain employs TRBV4-2 and TRBJ2-1; TRBD1 matches at 8 bases. The V gene end was trimmed by 0 bases and the J gene end by 9 bases; junction bases not matched to a gene: 7. The V gene's germline CDR1 is LGHNA and CDR2 YNFKEQ. CDR3 size: 15 residues. The CDR3 coding sequence is TGTGCCAGCAGCCAAGAGAGACAGGGGTACGGTGAGCAGTTCTTC. This sequence encodes CASSQERQGYGEQFF.

The chain joins TRBV4-2 to TRBJ2-1; D unresolved. V lost 0 bases to trimming and J lost 4 bases, with 10 bases between them. Germline CDR1 LGHNA, CDR2 YNFKEQ. The length of the CDR3 is 15 residues. CDR3 amino acids: CASSQDFARYNEQFF. In DNA form, the CDR3 reads TGTGCCAGCAGCCAAGATTTTGCGCGGTACAATGAGCAGTTCTTC.

The chain has TRBV5-5 and TRBJ2-6, with D unclear. The V and J ends lost 2 bases and 3 bases respectively, with 6 bases between them. Germline lookup yields CDR1 SGHKS and CDR2 YYEKEE (reference sequence). The CDR3 totals 14 residues. Here the CDR3 DNA reads TGTGCCAGCAGCTTCATGGATGGGGCCAACGTCCTGACTTTC. Translated, it gives CASSFMDGANVLTF. Full variable domain (outside the CDR3, taken from reference TRBV5-5 and TRBJ2-6): DAGVTQSPTHLIKTRGQQVTLRCSPISGHKSVSWYQQVLGQGPQFIFQYYEKEERGRGNFPDRFSARQFPNYSSELNVNALLLGDSALYLCASSFMDGANVLTFGAGSRLTVL.

The J gene is TRBJ2-2, the V gene TRBV24-1; maybe TRBD2 (6 bases). The CDR3 spans 13 residues. Germline values: CDR1 KGHDR, CDR2 SFDVKD. Trimming cost V 4 bases and J 7 bases, with 9 bases left between them. CDR3 nucleotide sequence: TGTGCCACCAGTGACGCGGGACTCGGGGAGCTGTTTTTT. Its translation: CATSDAGLGELFF.

This clonotype was observed a few times. The chain is built from TRBV9 and TRBJ2-7; TRBD1 aligns across 7 bases. The germline gives CDR1 SGDLS, CDR2 YYNGEE. J lost 3 bases, V lost 4 bases, and 7 bases had no gene match. The CDR3 is 14 residues long. The chain's CDR3 is CASSPSSGGYEQYF. In DNA, the CDR3 is TGTGCCAGCAGCCCCTCCTCAGGGGGCTACGAGCAGTACTTC.